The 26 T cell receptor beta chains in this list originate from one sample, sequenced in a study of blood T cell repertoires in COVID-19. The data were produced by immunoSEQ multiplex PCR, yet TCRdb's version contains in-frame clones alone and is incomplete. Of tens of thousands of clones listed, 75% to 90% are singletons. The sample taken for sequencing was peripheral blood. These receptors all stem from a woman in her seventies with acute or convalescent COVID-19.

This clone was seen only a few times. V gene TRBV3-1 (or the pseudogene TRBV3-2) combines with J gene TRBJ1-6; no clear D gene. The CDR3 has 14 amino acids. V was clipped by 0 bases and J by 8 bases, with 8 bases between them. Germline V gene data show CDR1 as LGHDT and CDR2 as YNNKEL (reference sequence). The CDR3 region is CASSQEAGDSPLHF. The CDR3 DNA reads TGTGCCAGCAGCCAAGAAGCGGGAGATTCACCCCTCCACTTT.

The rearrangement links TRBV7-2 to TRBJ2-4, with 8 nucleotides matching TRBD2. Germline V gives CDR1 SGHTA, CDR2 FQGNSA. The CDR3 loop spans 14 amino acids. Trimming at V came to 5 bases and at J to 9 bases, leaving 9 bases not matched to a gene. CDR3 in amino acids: CASSNPETSVIQYF. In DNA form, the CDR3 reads TGTGCCAGCAGCAATCCCGAGACTAGCGTCATTCAGTACTTC.

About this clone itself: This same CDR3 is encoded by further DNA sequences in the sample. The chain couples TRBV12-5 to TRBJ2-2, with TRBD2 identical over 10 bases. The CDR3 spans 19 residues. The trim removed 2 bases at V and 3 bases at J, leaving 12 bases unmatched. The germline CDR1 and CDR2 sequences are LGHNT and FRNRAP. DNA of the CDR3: TGTGCTAGTGGTTTGAACGGGGGGCTAGCGGGAGCCCACACCGGGGAGCTGTTTTTT. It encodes CASGLNGGLAGAHTGELFF.

The CDR3 sequence: CASSFWTSGHHYEQYF. The CDR3 region has the DNA TGTGCCAGCAGTTTCTGGACTAGCGGGCACCACTACGAGCAGTACTTC. The V and J genes are TRBV28 and TRBJ2-7, with 11 bases that match TRBD2. CDR3 length: 16 amino acids. V shed 3 bases and J 3 bases; nucleotides not matched to a gene: 7. Germline V lookup: CDR1 MDHEN, CDR2 SYDVKM.

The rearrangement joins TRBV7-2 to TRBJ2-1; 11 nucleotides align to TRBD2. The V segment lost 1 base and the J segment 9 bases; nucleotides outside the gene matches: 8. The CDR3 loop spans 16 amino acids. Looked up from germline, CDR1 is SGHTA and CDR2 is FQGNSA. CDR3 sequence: CASSLGLAGGQVEQFF. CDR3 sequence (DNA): TGTGCCAGCAGCTTAGGATTAGCGGGGGGGCAGGTTGAGCAGTTCTTC.

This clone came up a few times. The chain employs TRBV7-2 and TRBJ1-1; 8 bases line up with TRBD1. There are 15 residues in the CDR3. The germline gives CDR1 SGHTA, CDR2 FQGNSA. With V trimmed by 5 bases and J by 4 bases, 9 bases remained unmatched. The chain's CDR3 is CASSLFGQGGTEAFF. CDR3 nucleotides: TGTGCCAGCAGCCTGTTTGGACAGGGTGGCACTGAAGCTTTCTTT.

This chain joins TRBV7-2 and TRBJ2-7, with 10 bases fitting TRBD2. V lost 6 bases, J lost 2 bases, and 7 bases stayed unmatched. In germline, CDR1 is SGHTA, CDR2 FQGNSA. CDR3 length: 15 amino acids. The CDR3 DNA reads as TGTGCCAGCAGTGTCCAGAGCGGGGGGGCCTACGAGCAGTACTTC. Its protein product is CASSVQSGGAYEQYF. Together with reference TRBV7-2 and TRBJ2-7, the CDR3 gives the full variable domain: GAGVSQSPSNKVTEKGKDVELRCDPISGHTALYWYRQSLGQGLEFLIYFQGNSAPDKSGLPSDRFSAERTGGSVSTLTIQRTQQEDSAVYLCASSVQSGGAYEQYFGPGTRLTVT.

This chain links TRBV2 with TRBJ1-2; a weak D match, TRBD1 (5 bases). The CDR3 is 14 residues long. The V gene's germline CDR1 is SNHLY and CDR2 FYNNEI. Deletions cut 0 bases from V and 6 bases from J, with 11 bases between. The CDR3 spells CASSEALVTDGYTF. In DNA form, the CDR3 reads TGTGCCAGCAGTGAAGCGCTCGTGACAGATGGCTACACCTTC.

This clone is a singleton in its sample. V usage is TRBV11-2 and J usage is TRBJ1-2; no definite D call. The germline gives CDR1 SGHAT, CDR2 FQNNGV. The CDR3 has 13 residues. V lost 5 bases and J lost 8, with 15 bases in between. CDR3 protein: CASSTLQTWGYTF. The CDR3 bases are TGTGCCAGCAGCACACTGCAGACTTGGGGCTACACCTTC.

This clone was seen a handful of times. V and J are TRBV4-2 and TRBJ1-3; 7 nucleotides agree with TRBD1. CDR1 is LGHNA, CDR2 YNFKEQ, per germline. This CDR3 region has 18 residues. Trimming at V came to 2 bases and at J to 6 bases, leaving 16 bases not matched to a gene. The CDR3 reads CASSQQDLLQGFENTIYF. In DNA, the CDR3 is TGTGCCAGCAGCCAACAGGACCTATTACAGGGGTTTGAAAACACCATATATTTT.

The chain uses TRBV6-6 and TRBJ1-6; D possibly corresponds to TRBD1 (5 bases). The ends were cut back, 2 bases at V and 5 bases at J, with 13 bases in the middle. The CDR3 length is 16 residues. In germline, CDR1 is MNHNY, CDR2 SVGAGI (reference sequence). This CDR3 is CASSYGGGWDNSPLHF. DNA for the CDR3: TGTGCCAGCAGTTACGGGGGGGGTTGGGATAATTCACCCCTCCACTTT.

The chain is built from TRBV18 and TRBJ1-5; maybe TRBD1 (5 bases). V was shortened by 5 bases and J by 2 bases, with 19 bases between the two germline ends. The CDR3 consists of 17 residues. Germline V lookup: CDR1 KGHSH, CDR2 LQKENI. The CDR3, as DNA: TGTGCCAGCTCAATGACAGCGGGGGTGTTAGGCAATCAGCCCCAGCATTTT. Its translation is CASSMTAGVLGNQPQHF.

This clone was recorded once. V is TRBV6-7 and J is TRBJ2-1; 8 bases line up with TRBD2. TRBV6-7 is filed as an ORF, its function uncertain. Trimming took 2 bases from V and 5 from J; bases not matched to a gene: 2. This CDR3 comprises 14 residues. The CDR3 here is CASSYRAGDNEQFF. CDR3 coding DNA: TGTGCCAGCAGTTACCGAGCGGGAGACAATGAGCAGTTCTTC.

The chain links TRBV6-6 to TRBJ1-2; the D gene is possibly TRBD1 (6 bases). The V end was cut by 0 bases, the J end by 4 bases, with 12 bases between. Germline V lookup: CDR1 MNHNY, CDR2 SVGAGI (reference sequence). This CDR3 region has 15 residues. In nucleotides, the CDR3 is TGTGCCAGCAGTTACTCGACAGGACAGAGCTATGGCTACACCTTC. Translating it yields CASSYSTGQSYGYTF.

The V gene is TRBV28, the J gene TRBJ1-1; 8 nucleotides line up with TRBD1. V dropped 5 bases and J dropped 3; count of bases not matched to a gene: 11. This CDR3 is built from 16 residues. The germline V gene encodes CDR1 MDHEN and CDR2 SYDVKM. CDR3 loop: CASSTTGVLKHTEAFF. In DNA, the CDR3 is TGTGCCAGCAGTACGACAGGGGTCCTTAAACACACTGAAGCTTTCTTT.

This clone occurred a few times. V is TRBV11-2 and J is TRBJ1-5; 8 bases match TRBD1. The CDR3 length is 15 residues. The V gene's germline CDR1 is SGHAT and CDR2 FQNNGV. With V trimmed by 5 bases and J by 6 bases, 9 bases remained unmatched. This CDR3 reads CASSETGGPGQPQHF. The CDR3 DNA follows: TGTGCCAGCAGCGAAACAGGGGGGCCAGGTCAGCCCCAGCATTTT.

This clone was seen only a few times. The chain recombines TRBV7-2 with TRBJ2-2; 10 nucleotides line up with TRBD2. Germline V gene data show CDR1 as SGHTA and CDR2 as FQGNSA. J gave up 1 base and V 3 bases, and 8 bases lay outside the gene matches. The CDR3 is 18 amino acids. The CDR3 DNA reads TGTGCCAGCAGCTTGTCGGTAGCGGGGGGCCTGAACACCGGGGAGCTGTTTTTT. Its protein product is CASSLSVAGGLNTGELFF.

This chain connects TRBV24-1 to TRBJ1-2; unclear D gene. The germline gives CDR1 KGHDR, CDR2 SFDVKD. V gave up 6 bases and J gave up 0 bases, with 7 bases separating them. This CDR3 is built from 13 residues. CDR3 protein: CATSQRTNYGYTF. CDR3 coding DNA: TGTGCCACCAGTCAGCGGACTAACTATGGCTACACCTTC.

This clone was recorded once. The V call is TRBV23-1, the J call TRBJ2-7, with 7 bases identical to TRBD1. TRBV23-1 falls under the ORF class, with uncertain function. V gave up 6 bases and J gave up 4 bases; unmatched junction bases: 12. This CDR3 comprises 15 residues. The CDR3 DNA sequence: TGCGCCAGCAGAGCCCGTTTGGGACAGATATACGAGCAGTACTTC. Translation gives CASRARLGQIYEQYF.

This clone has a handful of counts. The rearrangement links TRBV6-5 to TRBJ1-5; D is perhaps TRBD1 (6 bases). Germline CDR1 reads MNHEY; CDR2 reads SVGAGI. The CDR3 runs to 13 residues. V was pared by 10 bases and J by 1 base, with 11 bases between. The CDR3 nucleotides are TGTGCCACCGGGACAACGAGCAATCAGCCCCAGCATTTT. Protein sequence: CATGTTSNQPQHF.

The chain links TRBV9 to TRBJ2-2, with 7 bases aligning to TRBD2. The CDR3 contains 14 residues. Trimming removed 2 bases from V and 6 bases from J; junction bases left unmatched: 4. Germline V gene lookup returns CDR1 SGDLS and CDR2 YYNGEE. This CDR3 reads CASSVAAGAGELFF. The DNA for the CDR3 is TGTGCCAGCAGCGTGGCGGCGGGAGCCGGGGAGCTGTTTTTT. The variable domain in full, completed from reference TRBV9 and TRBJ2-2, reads DSGVTQTPKHLITATGQRVTLRCSPRSGDLSVYWYQQSLDQGLQFLIQYYNGEERAKGNILERFSAQQFPDLHSELNLSSLELGDSALYFCASSVAAGAGELFFGEGSRLTVL.

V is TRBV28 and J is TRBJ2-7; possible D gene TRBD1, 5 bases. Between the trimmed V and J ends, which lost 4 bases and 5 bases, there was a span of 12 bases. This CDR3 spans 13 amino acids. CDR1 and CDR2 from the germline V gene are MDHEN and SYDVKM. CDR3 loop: CASSSQGLNEQYF. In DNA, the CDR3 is TGTGCCAGCAGTTCCCAGGGTTTAAACGAGCAGTACTTC.

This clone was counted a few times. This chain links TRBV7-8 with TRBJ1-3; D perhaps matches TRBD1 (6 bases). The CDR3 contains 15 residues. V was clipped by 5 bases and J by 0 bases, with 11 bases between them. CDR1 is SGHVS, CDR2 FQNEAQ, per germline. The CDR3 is CASSPTGSSGNTIYF. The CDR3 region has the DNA TGTGCCAGCAGCCCAACAGGGAGCTCTGGAAACACCATATATTTT.

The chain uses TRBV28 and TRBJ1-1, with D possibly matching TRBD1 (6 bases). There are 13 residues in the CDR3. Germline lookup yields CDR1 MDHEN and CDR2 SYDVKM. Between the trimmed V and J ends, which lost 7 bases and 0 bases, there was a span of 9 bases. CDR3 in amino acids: CASTGGLNTEAFF. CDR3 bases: TGTGCCAGCACGGGGGGCCTGAACACTGAAGCTTTCTTT.

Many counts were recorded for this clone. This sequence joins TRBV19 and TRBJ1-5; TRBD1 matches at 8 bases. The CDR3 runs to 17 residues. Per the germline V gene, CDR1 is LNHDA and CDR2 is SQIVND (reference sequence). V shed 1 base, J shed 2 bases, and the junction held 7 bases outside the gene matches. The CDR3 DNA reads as TGTGCCAGTAGTATAGTTAGGGACAGGAATTGCAATCAGCCCCAGCATTTT. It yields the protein CASSIVRDRNCNQPQHF.

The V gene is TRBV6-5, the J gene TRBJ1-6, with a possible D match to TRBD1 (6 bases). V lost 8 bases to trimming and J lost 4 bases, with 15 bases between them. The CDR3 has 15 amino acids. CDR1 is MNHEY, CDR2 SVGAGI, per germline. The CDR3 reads CASSITTGYNSPLHF. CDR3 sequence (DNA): TGTGCCAGCTCCATCACTACAGGGTATAATTCACCCCTCCACTTT.